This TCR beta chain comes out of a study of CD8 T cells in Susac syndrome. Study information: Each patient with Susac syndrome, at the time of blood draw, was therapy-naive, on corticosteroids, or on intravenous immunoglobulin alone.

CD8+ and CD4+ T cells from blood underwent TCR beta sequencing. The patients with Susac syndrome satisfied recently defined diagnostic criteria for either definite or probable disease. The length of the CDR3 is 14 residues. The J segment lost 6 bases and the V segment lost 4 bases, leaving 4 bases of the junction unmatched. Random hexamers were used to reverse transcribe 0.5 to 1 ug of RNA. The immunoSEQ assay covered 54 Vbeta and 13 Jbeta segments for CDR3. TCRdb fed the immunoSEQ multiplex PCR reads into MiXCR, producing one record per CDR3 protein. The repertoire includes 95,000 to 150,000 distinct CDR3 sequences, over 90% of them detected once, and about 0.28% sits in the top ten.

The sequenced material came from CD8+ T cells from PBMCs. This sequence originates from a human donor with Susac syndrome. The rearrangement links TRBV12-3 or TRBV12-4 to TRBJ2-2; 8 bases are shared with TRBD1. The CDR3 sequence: CASSSGQGAGELFF. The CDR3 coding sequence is TGTGCCAGCAGTTCAGGACAGGGCGCCGGGGAGCTGTTTTTT.